The source of this T cell receptor (beta chain) is a study of beta chain features in type 1 diabetes. Blood was collected once per donor into heparin, averaging about 0.12 L. Via the markers CD45RO/CCR7/CD25/CD127/CD95/CD27, stem cell-like memory, regulatory, central memory and naive CD4+ cells were sorted. Study outcomes and limitations: The study notes PCR might favor shorter templates equally in patients and controls. TCRB repertoires of naive, central memory and Treg cells appeared more similar among patients than among healthy donors.

This CDR3 region has 15 residues. V lost 5 bases and J lost 3; bases outside the gene matches: 6. Germline V gene lookup returns CDR1 SGHRS and CDR2 YFSETQ. All of the isolated RNA was reverse transcribed, so expressed TCRB transcripts were sequenced. TCRdb's table, derived via immunoSEQ multiplex PCR, lists solely in-frame clones and lacks some. The sample includes some 60,000 clones, over 50% of them seen just once. Points on this clone: Its cognate antigen is unknown.

The chain uses TRBV5-1 and TRBJ2-3; 10 bases fit TRBD2. Sequenced material: Tregs from blood. The receptor comes from a young woman in good health. CDR3 sequence reads: CASSKAGGKTDTQYF. The CDR3 nucleotides read TGCGCCAGCAGTAAAGCGGGGGGGAAGACAGATACGCAGTATTTT.